This TCR beta chain was identified during a study of human T cells and chemical hapten exposure. Study in general: 0.01% DPC was applied to the upper back in patch tests, which were read at 6 days. Mainly, slight library volume differences in the pool made TCR yields vary. Findings of the study overall: Those TCRs sitting above 1 in 1000 frequency stayed the same with DPC sensitization.

TCRdb re-analysed the RACE reads in MiXCR, keeping a single row per CDR3 protein. Among 75,000 to 90,000 distinct CDR3 sequences listed, roughly 10% were seen once. This clonotype was detected ten times or more. Its specificity is unknown. Noted time point: patch test 2, 6 weeks after DPC sensitization. The treatment here: therapeutic diphenylcyclopropenone sensitization with weekly scalp DPC. This CDR3 comprises 16 residues. Trimming cost V 5 bases and J 2 bases, with 16 bases left between them. The clonotype comes from a woman between 50 and 59 years old with alopecia areata. Some clones in this sample may be carry-over from other donors' samples. This specimen was whole blood, taken in connection with sensitization to the hapten diphenylcyclopropenone (DPC). This chain joins TRBV12-3 or TRBV12-4 and TRBJ1-5; D is ambiguous. The CDR3 sequence is CASSPGVREGNQPQHF. The CDR3 bases are TGTGCCAGCAGTCCCGGAGTGAGGGAGGGCAATCAGCCCCAGCATTTT.